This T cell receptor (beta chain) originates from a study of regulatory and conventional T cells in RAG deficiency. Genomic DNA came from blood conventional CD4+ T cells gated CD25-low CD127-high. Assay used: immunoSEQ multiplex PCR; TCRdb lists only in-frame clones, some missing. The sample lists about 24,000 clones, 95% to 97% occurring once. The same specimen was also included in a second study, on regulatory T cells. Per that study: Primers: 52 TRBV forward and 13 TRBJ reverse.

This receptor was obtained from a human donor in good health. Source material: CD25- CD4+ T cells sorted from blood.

CDR3 region: CATSREGLMNTEAFF. The DNA of the CDR3 is TGTGCCACCAGCAGAGAGGGGCTAATGAACACTGAAGCTTTCTTT. The chain has TRBV15 and TRBJ1-1; D is possibly TRBD1 (5 bases). The germline gives CDR1 LNHNV, CDR2 YYDKDF (reference sequence). The V end lost 0 bases, the J end lost 0 bases, and 8 bases lay between the germline ends. This CDR3 has 15 amino acids.